In its sample, the clone carrying this TCR beta chain was seen a few times. Its antigen is as yet unknown. With V trimmed by 4 bases and J by 6 bases, 2 bases remained unmatched. Germline CDR1 WSHSY, CDR2 SAAADI. The CDR3 is 12 residues long. PCR used 60 Vbeta primers and 13 Jbeta primers. Clones were sequenced by immunoSEQ multiplex PCR, and TCRdb holds only the in-frame ones, with some missing. The sample records under 250,000 clones, 81% being singletons. Though probably carrying unrecorded immune exposures, donors were nominally healthy at sampling. This record comes from a study of cytomegalovirus exposure and HLA in healthy donors. Study-level findings and limits: In a later analysis, at a false discovery rate of 0.05, under 20,000 TCR beta sequences were associated with HLA alleles.

The sample comprised PBMCs. The clonotype originates from a woman in her fifties or sixties in good health and CMV-seropositive. This rearrangement joins TRBV10-2 to TRBJ2-7; the match to TRBD1 covers 8 bases. Here the CDR3 reads CASSGQGSEQYF. The CDR3 DNA reads TGCGCCAGCAGTGGACAGGGGAGCGAGCAGTACTTC.